Following are 15 T cell receptor beta chains from one sample sequenced in a study of blood T cell repertoires in COVID-19. Assay: immunoSEQ multiplex PCR; the TCRdb copy retains only in-frame clones and omits some. The data contain about 260,000 clones, around 83% of them singletons. Sequencing was done on a sample of peripheral blood. The source is a woman aged 40-49 years who had recovered from COVID-19.

This clone was detected once. V and J are TRBV7-6 and TRBJ2-3, with TRBD2 matching 9 bases. The trim removed 3 bases at V and 0 bases at J, leaving 10 bases unmatched. The CDR3 sequence is 18 residues long. Per the germline V gene, CDR1 is SGHVS and CDR2 is FNYEAQ. The CDR3 spells CASSLYSSGGQSTDTQYF. The CDR3 nucleotides are TGTGCCAGCAGCTTGTATTCGAGCGGGGGGCAAAGCACAGATACGCAGTATTTT.

As regards this clone: At one end, the junction sequence differs from germline, possibly due to a read error. V gene TRBV5-1 combines with J gene TRBJ2-2, with D possibly matching TRBD1 (5 bases). CDR1 is SGHRS and CDR2 is YFSETQ in the germline V gene. The CDR3 spans 14 residues. CDR3 in amino acids: CASGFGAITGELFF. CDR3 DNA sequence: TGCGCCAGCGGCTTTGGGGCCATAACCGGGGAGCTGTTTTTT.

Remarks on this clone: Other DNA sequences in this specimen translate into the identical CDR3. The chain is built from TRBV2 and TRBJ2-1; 7 bases align to TRBD1. J gave up 3 bases and V 6 bases, and 2 bases lay outside the gene matches. The CDR3 loop spans 13 amino acids. Germline V gives CDR1 SNHLY, CDR2 FYNNEI. The CDR3 bases are TGTGCCAGCAGGGGGGACAGCTACAATGAGCAGTTCTTC. Its protein product is CASRGDSYNEQFF.

CDR3 coding DNA: TGTGCCAGCAGCTTAATCAGGGGAAGAACCGGGGAGCTGTTTTTT. It encodes CASSLIRGRTGELFF. The chain joins TRBV11-2 to TRBJ2-2, with a possible D match to TRBD1 (6 bases). Germline CDR1 SGHAT, CDR2 FQNNGV. V was pared by 2 bases and J by 5 bases, with 12 bases between. This CDR3 region has 15 residues.

The V call is TRBV11-2, the J call TRBJ2-7; the match to TRBD2 covers 8 bases. The J segment lost 0 bases and the V segment lost 5 bases, leaving 6 bases of the junction unmatched. Germline CDR1 SGHAT, CDR2 FQNNGV. This CDR3 has 15 amino acids. CDR3 amino acids: CASSQSGGISYEQYF. CDR3 DNA sequence: TGTGCCAGCAGCCAGAGCGGGGGTATCTCCTACGAGCAGTACTTC.

This clone was seen once. The CDR3 region is CAWRPTKTGGREKLFF. CDR3 bases: TGTGCCTGGAGGCCTACCAAGACAGGGGGGAGAGAAAAACTGTTTTTT. The rearrangement uses TRBV30 and TRBJ1-4, with 9 positions matching TRBD1. CDR1 and CDR2 from the germline V gene are GTSNPN and SVGIG (reference sequence). V lost 3 bases, J lost 8 bases, and 13 bases stayed unmatched. This CDR3 has 16 amino acids.

The gene calls are TRBV3-1 (or the pseudogene TRBV3-2) and TRBJ1-2; D is unclear. From germline, CDR1 is LGHDT and CDR2 YNNKEL (reference sequence). CDR3 length equals 17 residues. V was pared by 1 base and J by 0 bases, with 15 bases between. Here the CDR3 reads CASSQGAQGPSNYGYTF. CDR3 DNA: TGTGCCAGCAGCCAAGGGGCACAAGGCCCATCTAACTATGGCTACACCTTC.

The chain is built from TRBV9 and TRBJ2-1, with 7 bases identical to TRBD2. V trimming: 3 bases; J trimming: 5 bases; junction bases outside the gene matches: 2. Germline V gene data show CDR1 as SGDLS and CDR2 as YYNGEE. This CDR3 is built from 13 residues. This CDR3 reads CASSGGLHNEQFF. In DNA form, the CDR3 reads TGTGCCAGCAGCGGGGGACTACACAATGAGCAGTTCTTC.

The J gene is TRBJ2-5, the V gene TRBV30; D remains unclear. V shed 0 bases and J shed 3 bases, with 5 bases lying between them. This CDR3 has 12 amino acids. Germline CDR1 and CDR2: GTSNPN and SVGIG (reference sequence). DNA of the CDR3: TGTGCCTGGAGTGTATATGAAGAGACCCAGTACTTC. Amino acids: CAWSVYEETQYF.

This clone was counted once. This sequence joins TRBV28 and TRBJ2-1, with 12 bases identical to TRBD2. The CDR3 has 19 residues. V lost 2 bases and J lost 4; bases outside the gene matches: 12. Germline CDR1 reads MDHEN; CDR2 reads SYDVKM. CDR3 bases: TGTGCCAGCAGTTTAGAAACCCCTCTAGCGGGGGGGATATACAATGAGCAGTTCTTC. Amino acid sequence: CASSLETPLAGGIYNEQFF.

The J gene is TRBJ2-5, the V gene TRBV11-3, with TRBD1 matching over 8 bases. The CDR3 sequence is 13 residues long. Germline assignment: CDR1 SGHNT and CDR2 YENEEA. V lost 6 bases and J lost 5; bases outside the gene matches: 5. CDR3: CASSGQGRETQYF. CDR3 sequence (DNA): TGTGCCAGCAGTGGACAGGGAAGGGAGACCCAGTACTTC.

The rearrangement joins TRBV6-6 to TRBJ2-1; a weak D match, TRBD1 (5 bases). Trimming removed 4 bases at V and 7 bases at J, with 8 bases between. The CDR3 runs to 12 residues. CDR1 and CDR2 from the germline V gene are MNHNY and SVGAGI (reference sequence). The DNA for the CDR3 is TGTGCCAGCAGTTCCCAGGGTAATGAGCAGTTCTTC. It translates to CASSSQGNEQFF.

On this clone itself: Other DNA sequences from this sample encode an identical CDR3 as well. The rearrangement joins TRBV7-9 to TRBJ1-5; no clear D. The CDR3 extends over 14 amino acids. V lost 1 base and J 5 bases, leaving 9 bases between the germline ends. Germline V gene sequence: CDR1 SEHNR, CDR2 FQNEAQ (reference sequence). The CDR3 reads CASSLGVSDQPQHF. For the CDR3, the DNA is TGTGCCAGCAGCTTAGGCGTAAGCGATCAGCCCCAGCATTTT.

The chain joins TRBV2 to TRBJ2-5, with 11 bases fitting TRBD2. Germline V gene data show CDR1 as SNHLY and CDR2 as FYNNEI. V shed 8 bases, J shed 9 bases, and the junction held 11 bases outside the gene matches. The CDR3 totals 14 residues. The DNA for the CDR3 is TGTGCCAGCCGGGGACTAGCGGTGATAAATGCCCAGTACTTC. Residues: CASRGLAVINAQYF.

V usage is TRBV6-5 and J usage is TRBJ1-5; 7 bases map to TRBD1. Germline CDR1 is MNHEY and CDR2 is SVGAGI. J gave up 0 bases and V 6 bases, and 5 bases lay outside the gene matches. The CDR3 length is 15 residues. The chain's CDR3 is CASSRGDSSNQPQHF. The CDR3 region has the DNA TGTGCCAGCAGCCGTGGGGACAGTAGCAATCAGCCCCAGCATTTT.